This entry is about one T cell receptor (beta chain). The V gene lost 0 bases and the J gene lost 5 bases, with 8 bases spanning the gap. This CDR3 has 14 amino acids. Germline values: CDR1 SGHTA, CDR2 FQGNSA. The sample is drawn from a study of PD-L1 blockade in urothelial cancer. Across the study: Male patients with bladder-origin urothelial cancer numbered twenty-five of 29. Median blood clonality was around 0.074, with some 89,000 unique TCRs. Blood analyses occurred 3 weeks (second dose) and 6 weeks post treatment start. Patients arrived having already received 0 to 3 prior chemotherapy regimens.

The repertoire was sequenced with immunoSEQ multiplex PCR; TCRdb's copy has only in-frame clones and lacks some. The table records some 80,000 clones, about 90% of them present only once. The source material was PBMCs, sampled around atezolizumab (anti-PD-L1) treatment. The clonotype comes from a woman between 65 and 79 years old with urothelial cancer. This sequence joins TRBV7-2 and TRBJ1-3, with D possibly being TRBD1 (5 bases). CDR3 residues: CASSLARDRNTIYF. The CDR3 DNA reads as TGTGCCAGCAGCTTAGCCAGGGATCGAAACACCATATATTTT.